Below, 17 T cell receptor beta chains from the same sample are listed, as sequenced in a study of T cell responses to AZD1222 COVID-19 vaccine. Sequencing used immunoSEQ multiplex PCR; TCRdb keeps in-frame clones, though not all of them. Here the sample spans around 160,000 clones, around 92% being singletons. This material consisted of peripheral blood, taken 28 days after the second AZD1222 dose. Source of these receptors: an adult who received the AZD1222 COVID-19 vaccine.

V is TRBV27 and J is TRBJ2-5; 7 bases are shared with TRBD1. The CDR3 covers 16 residues. The V segment lost 0 bases and the J segment 5 bases; nucleotides outside the gene matches: 9. Germline CDR1 reads MNHEY; CDR2 reads SMNVEV (reference sequence). The CDR3 region has the DNA TGTGCCAGCAGTTTATCTCAGGGGGACCAAGGGGAGACCCAGTACTTC. Amino acids: CASSLSQGDQGETQYF.

J is TRBJ1-1 and V is TRBV7-9, with D possibly TRBD1 on 5 matching bases. V was pared by 1 base and J by 11 bases, with 17 bases between. Per the germline V gene, CDR1 is SEHNR and CDR2 is FQNEAQ (reference sequence). The CDR3 sequence is 14 residues long. CDR3 in amino acids: CASSLVVGGGLAFF. As DNA, the CDR3 is TGTGCCAGCAGCTTAGTGGTCGGGGGAGGGCTCGCTTTCTTT.

This chain uses TRBV9 with TRBJ1-6; D unresolved. The CDR3 has 15 amino acids. Germline V lookup: CDR1 SGDLS, CDR2 YYNGEE. V was pared by 0 bases and J by 8 bases, with 12 bases between. In DNA, the CDR3 is TGTGCCAGCAGCGTAGAATCAGGATTAGATTCACCCCTCCACTTT. Translated, it gives CASSVESGLDSPLHF.

The chain combines TRBV6-5 with TRBJ1-1; D is uncertain. Germline loops: CDR1 MNHEY, CDR2 SVGAGI. The germline V and J ends were trimmed by 0 bases and 0 bases, with 8 bases remaining between them. The CDR3 contains 15 residues. The CDR3 loop reads CASSYSRTMNTEAFF. The CDR3 nucleotides are TGTGCCAGCAGTTACTCCAGGACCATGAACACTGAAGCTTTCTTT.

This clone was observed a single time. The gene calls are TRBV12-3 or TRBV12-4 and TRBJ1-5; TRBD1 is a possible D gene (5 bases). The V gene lost 8 bases and the J gene lost 4 bases, with 12 bases spanning the gap. The CDR3 length is 13 residues. CDR3 nucleotide sequence: TGTGCCAGCGGTAACGAGGGGAATCAGCCCCAGCATTTT. Translating it yields CASGNEGNQPQHF.

The V call is TRBV23-1, the J call TRBJ2-3, with 8 positions matching TRBD2. TRBV23-1 is assigned to the ORF class and has an uncertain function. The CDR3 totals 14 residues. Trimming cost V 8 bases and J 0 bases; bases outside gene matches: 4. CDR3 amino acids: CASERGSSTDTQYF. CDR3 sequence (DNA): TGCGCCAGCGAGCGGGGGTCTAGCACAGATACGCAGTATTTT.

The rearrangement uses TRBV5-1 and TRBJ2-7; tentatively, D is TRBD1 or TRBD2 (5 bases each). CDR1 SGHRS and CDR2 YFSETQ come from the germline V gene. V shed 4 bases and J shed 0 bases, with 14 bases lying between them. This CDR3 has 15 residues. CDR3 coding DNA: TGCGCCAGCAGCGTTACCGGGACGCCCTCCTACGAGCAGTACTTC. Translating it yields CASSVTGTPSYEQYF.

The chain links TRBV15 to TRBJ2-3; no firm D call. Germline values: CDR1 LNHNV, CDR2 YYDKDF (reference sequence). The CDR3 has 13 amino acids. Trimming left V 0 bases short and J 5 bases short, with 6 bases between. The DNA of the CDR3 is TGTGCCACCAGCAGAGACCTCATAGATACGCAGTATTTT. This sequence encodes CATSRDLIDTQYF.

The chain links TRBV2 to TRBJ2-1; D gene uncertain. V gave up 7 bases and J gave up 5 bases, with 3 bases separating them. The germline V gene encodes CDR1 SNHLY and CDR2 FYNNEI. The CDR3 covers 10 residues. This chain's CDR3 is CASMNNEQFF. CDR3 nucleotides: TGTGCCAGCATGAACAATGAGCAGTTCTTC.

The V gene is TRBV28, the J gene TRBJ1-2; TRBD1 might be the D (5 bases). Trimming left V 5 bases short and J 4 bases short, with 11 bases between. This CDR3 has 13 residues. In germline, CDR1 is MDHEN, CDR2 SYDVKM. The CDR3: CASSPAGSYGYTF. CDR3 DNA sequence: TGTGCCAGCAGTCCGGCAGGGAGCTATGGCTACACCTTC.

The chain couples TRBV30 to TRBJ2-5, with a tentative D call TRBD1 (6 bases). V gave up 2 bases and J gave up 3 bases, with 13 bases separating them. CDR3 length: 14 residues. From germline, CDR1 is GTSNPN and CDR2 SVGIG (reference sequence). The CDR3 nucleotides read TGTGCCTGGAGTTTGCAGGGGATGGAAGAGACCCAGTACTTC. Protein: CAWSLQGMEETQYF. Full variable domain (outside the CDR3, taken from reference TRBV30 and TRBJ2-5): SQTIHQWPATLVQPVGSPLSLECTVEGTSNPNLYWYRQAAGRGLQLLFYSVGIGQISSEVPQNLSASRPQDRQFILSSKKLLLSDSGFYLCAWSLQGMEETQYFGPGTRLLVL.

The genes are TRBV21-1 and TRBJ2-5; no check of the table's D call, TRBD2, against the DNA was made. TRBV21-1 is shown as a pseudogene. The CDR3 has 20 amino acids. The CDR3 DNA is TGTGCCAGCAGGAACACCGGGACTAGCGGGGCGTACACCCCAGACGGGACCCAGTACTTC. This gives the protein CASRNTGTSGAYTPDGTQYF.

CDR3 protein: CASSLQVHQPQHF. CDR3 DNA: TGTGCCAGTAGCCTCCAGGTCCATCAGCCCCAGCATTTT. The gene calls are TRBV19 and TRBJ1-5; D remains ambiguous. Trimming cost V 6 bases and J 5 bases, with 11 bases left between them. The CDR3 is 13 residues long. CDR1 is LNHDA and CDR2 is SQIVND in the germline V gene (reference sequence).

The V call is TRBV2, the J call TRBJ1-2; the D gene is possibly TRBD1 (5 bases). With 6 bases removed from V and 4 bases from J, the gap between germline ends came to 9 bases. CDR3 length equals 12 residues. Germline V lookup: CDR1 SNHLY, CDR2 FYNNEI. The CDR3, as DNA: TGTGCCAGCAGGGGACTTGCCTATGGCTACACCTTC. This gives the protein CASRGLAYGYTF.

The rearrangement uses TRBV7-9 and TRBJ2-2; 9 bases map to TRBD1. This CDR3 comprises 15 residues. Trimming cost V 4 bases and J 3 bases; bases outside gene matches: 3. Germline CDR1 and CDR2: SEHNR and FQNEAQ (reference sequence). The CDR3 nucleotides read TGTGCCAGCAGCTGGGGACAGGGCGACACCGGGGAGCTGTTTTTT. Protein sequence: CASSWGQGDTGELFF. Based on the CDR3 plus reference TRBV7-9 and TRBJ2-2, the full variable domain is DTGVSQNPRHKITKRGQNVTFRCDPISEHNRLYWYRQTLGQGPEFLTYFQNEAQLEKSRLLSDRFSAERPKGSFSTLEIQRTEQGDSAMYLCASSWGQGDTGELFFGEGSRLTVL.

The chain combines TRBV27 with TRBJ1-2, with a tentative D call TRBD1 (5 bases). CDR1 and CDR2 from the germline V gene are MNHEY and SMNVEV (reference sequence). Trimming took 7 bases from V and 6 from J, leaving 18 bases between them. The CDR3 length is 14 residues. CDR3 region: CASTRGGGRDGYTF. The CDR3 DNA follows: TGTGCCAGCACCCGCGGGGGGGGAAGGGATGGCTACACCTTC.

The chain is built from TRBV6-4 and TRBJ2-7; D not resolved. From germline, CDR1 is MRHNA and CDR2 SNTAGT. This CDR3 has 14 amino acids. Trimming took off 3 bases at V and 0 bases at J, with 9 bases between the two ends. The CDR3 DNA is TGTGCCAGCAGTGATTCCAAAAGCTCCTACGAGCAGTACTTC. It is translated as CASSDSKSSYEQYF.